One and the same sample provided the 13 T cell receptor beta chains below, sequenced in a study of PD-1 blockade in mismatch repair-deficient tumors. Data came from immunoSEQ multiplex PCR; TCRdb stores just in-frame clones and leaves some out. The table has approximately 40,000 clones, 79% seen once. This specimen was peripheral blood, taken 4 weeks after starting pembrolizumab. The receptors here all came from an adult with mismatch repair-deficient cancer.

The chain links TRBV27 to TRBJ2-7, with D uncertain. Looked up from germline, CDR1 is MNHEY and CDR2 is SMNVEV (reference sequence). Trimming removed 6 bases from V and 0 bases from J, with 6 bases in between. The CDR3 consists of 12 residues. Written as DNA, the CDR3 is TGTGCCAGCAGCTCGAGCTCCTACGAGCAGTACTTC. It codes for CASSSSSYEQYF.

The V and J genes are TRBV11-2 and TRBJ2-2; 12 bases map to TRBD2. Germline V gives CDR1 SGHAT, CDR2 FQNNGV. This CDR3 has 14 residues. V dropped 11 bases and J dropped 3; count of bases not matched to a gene: 4. This chain's CDR3 is CAVLAGGYTGELFF. CDR3 DNA: TGTGCCGTCCTAGCGGGAGGGTACACCGGGGAGCTGTTTTTT. The whole variable domain, remainder taken from reference TRBV11-2 and TRBJ2-2, is EAGVAQSPRYKIIEKRQSVAFWCNPISGHATLYWYQQILGQGPKLLIQFQNNGVVDDSQLPKDRFSAERLKGVDSTLKIQPAKLEDSAVYLCAVLAGGYTGELFFGEGSRLTVL.

This clone turned up a few times. This sequence joins TRBV28 and TRBJ2-7; D not certain. V lost 1 base, J lost 2 bases, and 6 bases lay in between. This CDR3 has 13 residues. The germline gives CDR1 MDHEN, CDR2 SYDVKM. The CDR3: CASSLFPTYEQYF. The CDR3 DNA sequence: TGTGCCAGCAGTTTATTTCCAACCTACGAGCAGTACTTC.

The J gene is TRBJ2-2, the V gene TRBV7-2; 9 bases match TRBD2. V lost 3 bases, J lost 8 bases, and 4 bases stayed unmatched. Germline assignment: CDR1 SGHTA and CDR2 FQGNSA. CDR3 size: 14 residues. The CDR3 region is CASSFSGSWGELFF. For the CDR3, the DNA is TGTGCCAGCAGCTTTAGCGGGAGTTGGGGGGAGCTGTTTTTT.

V usage is TRBV6-6 and J usage is TRBJ2-7, with D hard to call. The germline gives CDR1 MNHNY, CDR2 SVGAGI (reference sequence). CDR3 length: 11 residues. V was cut by 4 bases and J by 3 bases, with 4 bases left in between. DNA for the CDR3: TGTGCCAGCAGTTGGGACTACGAGCAGTACTTC. Amino acid sequence: CASSWDYEQYF.

The gene calls are TRBV5-1 and TRBJ2-5, with TRBD2 matching over 11 bases. J gave up 4 bases and V 3 bases, and 5 bases lay outside the gene matches. This CDR3 has 15 amino acids. The germline CDR1 and CDR2 sequences are SGHRS and YFSETQ. CDR3 sequence: CASSSLAGVRETQYF. The CDR3 DNA reads as TGCGCCAGCAGCTCACTAGCGGGAGTTAGAGAGACCCAGTACTTC.

The chain joins TRBV5-1 to TRBJ2-6, with D uncertain. The V gene's germline CDR1 is SGHRS and CDR2 YFSETQ. This CDR3 is built from 17 residues. V was shortened by 0 bases and J by 0 bases, with 10 bases between the two germline ends. As DNA, the CDR3 is TGCGCCAGCAGCTTGGCCCCTTCTAGCTCTGGGGCCAACGTCCTGACTTTC. This encodes CASSLAPSSSGANVLTF.

The genes are TRBV30 and TRBJ2-7, with D possibly TRBD2 on 6 matching bases. CDR3 length equals 13 residues. The germline CDR1 and CDR2 sequences are GTSNPN and SVGIG (reference sequence). Trimming removed 2 bases from V and 2 bases from J, with 10 bases in between. The CDR3 spells CAWSSGVPYEQYF. As DNA, the CDR3 is TGTGCCTGGAGTTCGGGGGTCCCCTACGAGCAGTACTTC.

The gene calls are TRBV5-8 and TRBJ2-5; 7 bases match TRBD1. The CDR3 contains 14 residues. With V trimmed by 4 bases and J by 2 bases, 5 bases remained unmatched. Germline V lookup: CDR1 SGHTS, CDR2 YDEGEE. The CDR3 region has the DNA TGTGCCAGCAGCCGGGGACAGAAACAAGAGACCCAGTACTTC. Its translation: CASSRGQKQETQYF.

The V and J genes are TRBV6-5 and TRBJ2-7; D ambiguous. V gave up 7 bases and J gave up 0 bases, with 10 bases separating them. CDR1 and CDR2 (germline): MNHEY, SVGAGI. The CDR3 consists of 13 residues. DNA for the CDR3: TGTGCCAGCAAAGGTTACAACTCCTACGAGCAGTACTTC. Translation gives CASKGYNSYEQYF.

This clone was found a few times. The CDR3 coding sequence is TGTGCCAGTAGTATAGGGACAGCGAACACCGGGGAGCTGTTTTTT. It is translated as CASSIGTANTGELFF. The chain is built from TRBV19 and TRBJ2-2, with D tentatively TRBD1 (6 bases). Trimming took 1 base from V and 0 from J, leaving 6 bases between them. CDR3 length equals 15 residues. Looked up from germline, CDR1 is LNHDA and CDR2 is SQIVND (reference sequence).

This clone was observed a few times. The chain uses TRBV10-3 and TRBJ2-3, with 8 bases aligning to TRBD2. With V trimmed by 2 bases and J by 2 bases, 3 bases remained unmatched. The CDR3 length is 15 residues. CDR1 and CDR2 from the germline V gene are ENHRY and SYGVKD. For the CDR3, the DNA is TGTGCCATCAGTGAGGACGGGGGGGACACAGATACGCAGTATTTT. Its translation is CAISEDGGDTDTQYF.

This chain links TRBV4-3 with TRBJ2-3, with D perhaps matching TRBD2 (6 bases). This CDR3 region has 19 residues. Germline lookup yields CDR1 LGHNA and CDR2 YSLEER. The V end lost 0 bases, the J end lost 3 bases, and 22 bases lay between the germline ends. CDR3 nucleotide sequence: TGCGCCAGCAGCCAAGAGGACTTAGGAGGGATCGAAGGAACAGATACGCAGTATTTT. It is translated as CASSQEDLGGIEGTDTQYF.